This TCR beta chain came from a study of T-cell memory formation after mild COVID-19. Study in general: For the most part, TCR clusters were specific to one donor.

Findings and caveats of the study: Confirmation was lacking for SARS-CoV-2 specificity of second-wave clones that peaked on day 37.

The CDR3 is made up of 14 amino acids. Trimming removed 7 bases from V and 0 bases from J, with 12 bases in between. From germline, CDR1 is SGHTA and CDR2 FQGNSA. Using its own MiXCR run on the 5' RACE reads, TCRdb lists one record per CDR3 protein. Seen here are 25,000 to 35,000 distinct CDR3 sequences, 9.5% to 15% observed once, and the top ten hold around 15%. This clonotype was recorded at least ten times. Its antigen is unidentified. Input material: PBMCs or a T cell subset sorted from them (not recorded which). The clonotype was recovered from an adult woman who had mild COVID-19 (a few samples of this study predate the infection). Cell type and time point are not known. V gene TRBV7-2 combines with J gene TRBJ1-1; D ambiguous. Written as DNA, the CDR3 is TGTGCCAGCACTATGGGCAGCTTGAACACTGAAGCTTTCTTT. Amino acid sequence: CASTMGSLNTEAFF.